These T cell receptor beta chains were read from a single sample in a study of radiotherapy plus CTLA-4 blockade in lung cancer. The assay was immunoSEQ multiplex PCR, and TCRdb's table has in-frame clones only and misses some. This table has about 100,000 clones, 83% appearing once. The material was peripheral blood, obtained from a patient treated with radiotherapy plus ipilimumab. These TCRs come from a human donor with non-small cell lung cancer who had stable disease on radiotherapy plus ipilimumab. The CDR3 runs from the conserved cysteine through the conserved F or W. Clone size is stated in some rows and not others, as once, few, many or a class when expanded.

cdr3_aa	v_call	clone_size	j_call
CASSAPGLAGGQGEQFF	TRBV7-2	NA	TRBJ2-1
CASSLDRGSYEQYF	TRBV5-8	NA	TRBJ2-7
CASSLGGKSNSPLHF	TRBV5-4	NA	TRBJ1-6
CASSSQGSIYGYTF	TRBV19	NA	TRBJ1-2
CASSFAGGGANEQFF	TRBV7-2	few	TRBJ2-1
CASSLVPPGQLSYEQYF	TRBV5-1	NA	TRBJ2-7
CASSLPGRREAFF	TRBV11-3	NA	TRBJ1-1
CASSPDGSYEQYF	TRBV5-1	NA	TRBJ2-7
CAASGTGWTEAFF	TRBV19	NA	TRBJ1-1
CASKGQGTYSPLHF	TRBV27	NA	TRBJ1-6
CASSQDIGWGYTF	TRBV4-1	NA	TRBJ1-2
CASSLGVASYEQYF	TRBV11-2	NA	TRBJ2-7
CASSLTTGNGNTIYF	TRBV5-1	NA	TRBJ1-3
CASRPRVGEQYF	TRBV27	NA	TRBJ2-7
CAWIKNEQYF	TRBV30	NA	TRBJ2-7
CASRAGTSYEQYF	TRBV19	once	TRBJ2-7
CASSLVRVAGSYEQYF	TRBV5-8	NA	TRBJ2-7
CASSYGRQAYEQYF	TRBV6-5	NA	TRBJ2-7
CASSLEGTGRGRGQYF	TRBV7-2	NA	TRBJ2-7
CASSLTGALDNEQFF	TRBV7-6	NA	TRBJ2-1
CASGLTLRGGASYEQYF	TRBV12-5	few	TRBJ2-7
CASRTGGADTGELFF	TRBV9	NA	TRBJ2-2
CASSSGDINTEAFF	TRBV27	NA	TRBJ1-1
CASLPAGGETQYF	TRBV6-1	NA	TRBJ2-5
CASTPLENEQFF	TRBV7-7	NA	TRBJ2-1
CASSQEPGLASYEQYF	TRBV4-2	NA	TRBJ2-7
CASSPTRATDTQYF	TRBV6-6	NA	TRBJ2-3
CASSVAAGGSYEQYF	TRBV9	NA	TRBJ2-7
CASSLVPGRDEQYF	TRBV5-1	NA	TRBJ2-7
CASRRTGYQPQHF	TRBV21-1	NA	TRBJ1-5
CASSESSSGNTGELFF	TRBV25-1	few	TRBJ2-2
CASSLEGGSNQPQHF	TRBV6-1	NA	TRBJ1-5
CASSRDGTSIYEQYF	TRBV19	NA	TRBJ2-7
CAWRDDGPGEKLFF	TRBV30	once	TRBJ1-4
CATSRDRTRGRTGELFF	TRBV15	NA	TRBJ2-2
CASTGQGLEKLFF	TRBV19	NA	TRBJ1-4
CASSSSGQGGPLSTEAFF	TRBV28	few	TRBJ1-1
CAASSGETQYF	TRBV5-1	NA	TRBJ2-5
CASSLQRQISGELFF	TRBV5-1	NA	TRBJ2-2
CASSLTGVNEKLFF	TRBV28	NA	TRBJ1-4
CASSQRGTGSYGYTF	TRBV28	NA	TRBJ1-2
CASSEGDRVLGDTQYF	TRBV9	NA	TRBJ2-3
CASSEGLRGGDTQYF	TRBV19	NA	TRBJ2-3
CASSETLNPGRTGELFF	TRBV2	NA	TRBJ2-2
CASSQANEQFF	TRBV14	NA	TRBJ2-1
CAWVPEGVNSPLHF	TRBV30	few	TRBJ1-6
CASSENQITYEQYF	TRBV6-1	NA	TRBJ2-7
CASRMREGSETQYF	TRBV11-1	NA	TRBJ2-5
CASSGRGSKNIQYF	TRBV4-1	once	TRBJ2-4
CASSPTRTGSYTF	TRBV14	once	TRBJ1-2
CASSASGGQETQYF	TRBV5-1	NA	TRBJ2-5
CASSLLGNNNSPLHF	TRBV5-6	NA	TRBJ1-6
CASSKRGNQPQHF	TRBV7-2	NA	TRBJ1-5
CASSEYGGETQYF	TRBV25-1	NA	TRBJ2-5
CASSELAGGETQYF	TRBV5-1	NA	TRBJ2-5